The 27 T cell receptor beta chains below were found in one sample sequenced in a study of blood T cell repertoires in COVID-19. Only in-frame clones appear in the TCRdb table, and some are missing; sequencing was by immunoSEQ multiplex PCR. The table lists roughly 250,000 clones, around 90% of them singletons. The source material was peripheral blood. Receptors were obtained from a man aged 55 to 70 who had recovered from COVID-19.

J is TRBJ2-5 and V is TRBV7-2; D not certain. The CDR3 sequence is 15 residues long. Germline CDR1 and CDR2: SGHTA and FQGNSA. The V end lost 1 base, the J end lost 1 base, and 10 bases lay between the germline ends. CDR3 residues: CASSLVFTTQETQYF. DNA for the CDR3: TGTGCCAGCAGCTTAGTGTTTACTACCCAAGAGACCCAGTACTTC.

V and J are TRBV6-2 or TRBV6-3 and TRBJ1-5; 8 bases line up with TRBD1. Losses at the gene ends were 2 bases for V and 1 base for J; bases not matched to a gene: 7. This CDR3 contains 17 residues. The germline CDR1 and CDR2 sequences are MNHEY and SVGEGT. In DNA form, the CDR3 reads TGTGCCAGCAGTTACAATCCAGGGGGCATAAGCAATCAGCCCCAGCATTTT. This sequence encodes CASSYNPGGISNQPQHF.

The V call is TRBV6-6, the J call TRBJ2-7; 8 bases are shared with TRBD1. Germline V CDR1 and CDR2: MNHNY, SVGAGI (reference sequence). The CDR3 runs to 14 residues. Trimming removed 2 bases from V and 4 bases from J; junction bases left unmatched: 4. CDR3 residues: CASSYRDRYYEQYF. The CDR3 DNA is TGTGCCAGCAGTTACCGGGACAGGTATTACGAGCAGTACTTC.

The chain couples TRBV27 to TRBJ2-2; 8 bases map to TRBD2. Germline-derived CDR1 and CDR2 are MNHEY and SMNVEV (reference sequence). V gave up 6 bases and J gave up 5 bases; unmatched junction bases: 17. The CDR3 sequence is 18 residues long. CDR3 bases: TGTGCCAGCAGATCCTTCGAAACGCGGGGGGTAGGGACCGGGGAGCTGTTTTTT. It encodes CASRSFETRGVGTGELFF.

The chain joins TRBV12-3 or TRBV12-4 to TRBJ2-3; D ambiguous. The CDR3 is made up of 13 amino acids. V dropped 3 bases and J dropped 7 bases, with 11 bases sitting between them. The CDR3 DNA is TGTGCCAGCAGTTTGGTAAACGAGAATACGCAGTATTTT. As protein: CASSLVNENTQYF.

The chain recombines TRBV4-1 with TRBJ1-1, with a possible D match to TRBD1 (6 bases). V was clipped by 2 bases and J by 6 bases, with 16 bases between them. CDR1 and CDR2 from the germline V gene are MGHRA and YSYEKL. The CDR3 loop spans 15 amino acids. CDR3 in amino acids: CASSQSPPGVAEAFF. The CDR3 bases are TGCGCCAGCAGCCAATCCCCCCCAGGGGTCGCTGAAGCTTTCTTT.

The chain employs TRBV6-6 and TRBJ1-3; 8 bases are a match to TRBD1. This CDR3 has 15 amino acids. V was clipped by 2 bases and J by 7 bases; unmatched bases: 7. Germline assignment: CDR1 MNHNY and CDR2 SVGAGI (reference sequence). This chain's CDR3 is CASSYLTGEGNTIYF. DNA of the CDR3: TGTGCCAGCAGTTACCTGACAGGGGAGGGCAACACCATATATTTT.

The chain has TRBV5-1 and TRBJ1-6; weak D call: TRBD1 (5 bases). The germline V gene has CDR1 SGHRS and CDR2 YFSETQ. The CDR3 length is 15 residues. V was clipped by 0 bases and J by 8 bases, with 12 bases between them. The CDR3 nucleotides are TGCGCCAGCAGCTTGGGGCAGGGTGGCGATTCACCCCTCCACTTT. Protein product: CASSLGQGGDSPLHF.

In DNA, the CDR3 is TGTGCCAGCAGCTTGGGGGGGCCGGGCACCGGGGAGCTGTTTTTT. It specifies CASSLGGPGTGELFF. The chain is built from TRBV5-4 and TRBJ2-2; tentatively, D is TRBD1 (6 bases). Looked up from germline, CDR1 is SGHNT and CDR2 is YYREEE (reference sequence). This CDR3 is built from 15 residues. The germline V and J ends were trimmed by 0 bases and 4 bases, with 10 bases remaining between them.

The chain links TRBV7-2 to TRBJ2-3; TRBD1 is a possible D gene (5 bases). This CDR3 has 14 amino acids. Germline V gene sequence: CDR1 SGHTA, CDR2 FQGNSA. Between the trimmed V and J ends, which lost 1 base and 6 bases, there was a span of 11 bases. The CDR3 sequence: CASSLGGGWDTQYF. CDR3 in DNA: TGTGCCAGCAGCTTAGGGGGCGGCTGGGATACGCAGTATTTT.

J is TRBJ2-7 and V is TRBV19; maybe TRBD1 (6 bases). Trimming pared 6 bases from V and 0 bases from J, leaving 12 bases between. Germline V lookup: CDR1 LNHDA, CDR2 SQIVND (reference sequence). The CDR3 has 14 amino acids. The CDR3 here is CASSYDRSSYEQYF. The CDR3 DNA follows: TGTGCCAGTAGCTATGACAGGAGCTCCTACGAGCAGTACTTC.

The rearrangement joins TRBV5-4 to TRBJ1-2; D is uncertain. This CDR3 is 13 amino acids long. The V gene's germline CDR1 is SGHNT and CDR2 YYREEE (reference sequence). V lost 4 bases and J 3 bases, leaving 10 bases between the germline ends. The CDR3 bases are TGTGCCAGCAGCCAGGACGGGGACTATGGCTACACCTTC. This encodes CASSQDGDYGYTF.

J is TRBJ2-1 and V is TRBV7-9; 12 positions agree with TRBD1. The V gene end was trimmed by 3 bases and the J gene end by 5 bases; junction bases not matched to a gene: 5. The CDR3 is made up of 16 amino acids. Per the germline V gene, CDR1 is SEHNR and CDR2 is FQNEAQ (reference sequence). This chain's CDR3 is CASSFRDRGPDNEQFF. The CDR3 DNA reads TGTGCCAGCAGCTTCCGGGACAGGGGGCCAGACAATGAGCAGTTCTTC.

This chain connects TRBV5-1 to TRBJ2-3; maybe TRBD1 (5 bases). This CDR3 is built from 16 residues. Trimming left V 0 bases short and J 2 bases short, with 13 bases between. The V gene's germline CDR1 is SGHRS and CDR2 YFSETQ. In nucleotides, the CDR3 is TGCGCCAGCAGCTTGGGGGGCGGACCCTTCACAGATACGCAGTATTTT. Amino acid sequence: CASSLGGGPFTDTQYF.

In its sample, this clone was seen once. The V call is TRBV9, the J call TRBJ2-1; TRBD2 matches 11 bases. The CDR3 totals 16 residues. J gave up 5 bases and V 3 bases, and 7 bases lay outside the gene matches. Germline values: CDR1 SGDLS, CDR2 YYNGEE. The CDR3 region is CASSATGTSGNNEQFF. As DNA, the CDR3 is TGTGCCAGCAGCGCGACCGGGACTAGCGGAAACAATGAGCAGTTCTTC.

The J gene is TRBJ2-7, the V gene TRBV5-8; D uncertain. Germline CDR1 is SGHTS and CDR2 is YDEGEE. Between the trimmed V and J ends, which lost 4 bases and 8 bases, there was a span of 10 bases. This CDR3 has 11 amino acids. CDR3: CASSPPGKQYV. DNA for the CDR3: TGTGCCAGCAGCCCCCCGGGTAAGCAGTACGTC.

The V call is TRBV4-2, the J call TRBJ1-5; no clear D gene. Germline CDR1 LGHNA, CDR2 YNFKEQ. This CDR3 is built from 14 residues. The V gene lost 3 bases and the J gene lost 0 bases, with 6 bases spanning the gap. Written as DNA, the CDR3 is TGTGCCAGCAGCCACGAGTATAGCAATCAGCCCCAGCATTTT. It yields the protein CASSHEYSNQPQHF.

The chain uses TRBV3-1 (or the pseudogene TRBV3-2) and TRBJ1-2, with 7 nucleotides matching TRBD1. This CDR3 is built from 17 residues. Trimming cost V 4 bases and J 0 bases; bases outside gene matches: 11. The germline V gene encodes CDR1 LGHDT and CDR2 YNNKEL (reference sequence). The CDR3 loop is CASSPIPSTGSNYGYTF. Written as DNA, the CDR3 is TGTGCCAGCAGCCCGATCCCCTCGACAGGGTCTAACTATGGCTACACCTTC.

The rearrangement links TRBV7-9 to TRBJ1-4; D is uncertain. Per germline, CDR1 SEHNR and CDR2 FQNEAQ (reference sequence). With 5 bases removed from V and 5 bases from J, the gap between germline ends came to 9 bases. The CDR3 extends over 13 amino acids. The chain's CDR3 is CASSPGKNEKLFF. CDR3 nucleotides: TGTGCCAGCAGCCCCGGGAAGAATGAAAAACTGTTTTTT.

This chain uses TRBV10-3 with TRBJ1-3; 7 bases line up with TRBD1. The germline CDR1 and CDR2 sequences are ENHRY and SYGVKD. The CDR3 has 15 residues. V lost 2 bases, J lost 0 bases, and 1 base stayed unmatched. CDR3 sequence (DNA): TGTGCCATCAGTGAGGGACAGGACTCTGGAAACACCATATATTTT. Protein: CAISEGQDSGNTIYF.

The CDR3 spells CASSPTDRGNTEAFF. The DNA of the CDR3 is TGTGCCAGTAGTCCCACGGACAGGGGGAACACTGAAGCTTTCTTT. This rearrangement joins TRBV19 to TRBJ1-1; 9 bases agree with TRBD1. The germline V gene has CDR1 LNHDA and CDR2 SQIVND (reference sequence). J gave up 1 base and V 5 bases, and 5 bases lay outside the gene matches. The CDR3 contains 15 residues.

The chain employs TRBV5-1 and TRBJ2-2, with 8 bases aligning to TRBD1. Trimming removed 4 bases from V and 8 bases from J; junction bases left unmatched: 10. CDR1 is SGHRS, CDR2 YFSETQ, per germline. The CDR3 spans 15 residues. Written as DNA, the CDR3 is TGCGCCAGCAGCCCTGGCTCAGGGGGCTGGGGGGAGCTGTTTTTT. Its translation is CASSPGSGGWGELFF.

The chain is built from TRBV9 and TRBJ2-3; no clear D. Trimming shortened V by 0 bases and J by 0 bases, and 2 bases separated the two germline ends. The CDR3 contains 13 residues. Germline-derived CDR1 and CDR2 are SGDLS and YYNGEE. This CDR3 reads CASSVASTDTQYF. The CDR3 DNA follows: TGTGCCAGCAGCGTAGCTAGCACAGATACGCAGTATTTT.

The count of this clone is one. The gene calls are TRBV21-1 and TRBJ2-5; the DNA was not used to check the table's D call, TRBD2. TRBV21-1 is noted as a pseudogene. The CDR3 consists of 16 residues. CDR3 nucleotides: TGTGCCAGCAGCAAGAGAAACCCTAGCGGGGGTGAGACCCAGTACTTC. It yields the protein CASSKRNPSGGETQYF.

The chain combines TRBV6-6 with TRBJ2-5, with 7 bases aligning to TRBD2. With V trimmed by 10 bases and J by 4 bases, 6 bases remained unmatched. This CDR3 has 12 residues. Germline CDR1 reads MNHNY; CDR2 reads SVGAGI (reference sequence). The DNA of the CDR3 is TGTGCCATCCGGGGGGAAGGAGAGACCCAGTACTTC. As protein: CAIRGEGETQYF.

This chain joins TRBV12-5 and TRBJ1-5; no clear D gene. Trimming removed 1 base at V and 4 bases at J, with 14 bases between. Looked up from germline, CDR1 is LGHNT and CDR2 is FRNRAP. The CDR3 loop spans 16 amino acids. CDR3 coding DNA: TGTGCTAGTGGTTTGGGAAGTGGGCTGTTGAATCAGCCCCAGCATTTT. Protein product: CASGLGSGLLNQPQHF.

CDR3 region: CASSMTGDQPQHF. The CDR3 DNA follows: TGTGCCAGCAGCATGACAGGGGATCAGCCCCAGCATTTT. The genes are TRBV7-6 and TRBJ1-5, with TRBD1 matching over 8 bases. The CDR3 totals 13 residues. Germline V gene sequence: CDR1 SGHVS, CDR2 FNYEAQ. After removal of 5 bases from V and 5 bases from J, the junction contained 2 bases not matched to a gene.